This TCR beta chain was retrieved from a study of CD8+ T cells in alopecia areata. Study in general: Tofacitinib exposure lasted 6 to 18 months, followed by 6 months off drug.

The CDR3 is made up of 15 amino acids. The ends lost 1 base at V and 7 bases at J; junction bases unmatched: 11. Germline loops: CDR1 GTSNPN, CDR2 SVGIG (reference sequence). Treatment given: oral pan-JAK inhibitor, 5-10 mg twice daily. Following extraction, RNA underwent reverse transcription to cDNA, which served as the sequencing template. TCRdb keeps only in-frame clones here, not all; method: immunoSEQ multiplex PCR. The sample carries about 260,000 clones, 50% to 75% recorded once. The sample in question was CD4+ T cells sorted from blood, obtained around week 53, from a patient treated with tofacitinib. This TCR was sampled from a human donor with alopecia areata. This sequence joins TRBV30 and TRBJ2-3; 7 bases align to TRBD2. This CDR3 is CAWSERTRRYNTQYF. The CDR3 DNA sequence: TGTGCCTGGAGTGAAAGGACTAGACGGTATAATACGCAGTATTTT.